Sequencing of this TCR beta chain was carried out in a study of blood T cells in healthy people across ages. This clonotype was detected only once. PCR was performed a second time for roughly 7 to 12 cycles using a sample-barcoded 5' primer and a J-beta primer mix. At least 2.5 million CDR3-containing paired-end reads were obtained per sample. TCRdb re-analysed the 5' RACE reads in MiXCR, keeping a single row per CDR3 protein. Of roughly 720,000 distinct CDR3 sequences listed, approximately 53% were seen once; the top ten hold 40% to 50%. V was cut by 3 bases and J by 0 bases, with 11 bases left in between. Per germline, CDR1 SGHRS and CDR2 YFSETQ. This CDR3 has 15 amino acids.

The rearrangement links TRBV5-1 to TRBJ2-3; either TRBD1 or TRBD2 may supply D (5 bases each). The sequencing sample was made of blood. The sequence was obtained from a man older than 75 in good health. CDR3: CASSSLGDSTDTQYF. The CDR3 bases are TGCGCCAGCAGCTCTCTGGGGGATAGCACAGATACGCAGTATTTT.